This passage covers 21 T cell receptor beta chains from one sample sequenced in a study of T cells in Graves' hyperthyroidism and ophthalmopathy. RNA transcripts provided the source from which TCR beta CDR3 regions were amplified. The HTBI primer set drove a first-round RT-PCR of the TCR CDR3. In TCRdb, the multiplex PCR reads were re-called with MiXCR into one record per CDR3 protein. The table shows under 700,000 distinct CDR3 sequences, with 46% occurring only once. Sequenced input: peripheral blood or thyroid tissue (not recorded which). Receptor source: a woman aged 18-29 years with Graves' hyperthyroidism.

There are a few counts of this clonotype. J is TRBJ2-7 and V is TRBV7-6; perhaps TRBD1 as D (6 bases). The CDR3 extends over 11 amino acids. Germline CDR1 reads SGHVS; CDR2 reads FNYEAQ. V was clipped by 8 bases and J by 5 bases, with 10 bases between them. Here the CDR3 DNA reads TGTGCCAGCGACAGGTGGGACGAGCAGTACTTC. This translates into CASDRWDEQYF.

The rearrangement uses TRBV10-1 and TRBJ1-2, with 8 bases aligning to TRBD1. Trimming cost V 3 bases and J 6 bases; bases outside gene matches: 6. From germline, CDR1 is WNHNN and CDR2 SYGVQD (reference sequence). The CDR3 has 14 residues. The CDR3 region has the DNA TGCGCCAGCAGTGATCAGGACAGGGTGGATGGCTACACCTTC. As protein: CASSDQDRVDGYTF.

This clonotype was seen more than once but under ten times. This chain connects TRBV2 to TRBJ2-5, with TRBD2 matching over 7 bases. Looked up from germline, CDR1 is SNHLY and CDR2 is FYNNEI. The CDR3 is made up of 13 amino acids. V gave up 6 bases and J gave up 5 bases; unmatched junction bases: 6. The CDR3 protein is CASSWGGGETQYF. The CDR3 DNA reads as TGTGCCAGCAGCTGGGGGGGTGGGGAGACCCAGTACTTC.

The chain has TRBV29-1 and TRBJ2-7; D is possibly TRBD1 or TRBD2 (5 bases each). The CDR3 totals 12 residues. The V end lost 7 bases, the J end lost 2 bases, and 12 bases lay between the germline ends. The germline V gene encodes CDR1 SQVTM and CDR2 ANQGSEA. CDR3 amino acids: CSAAGATYEQYF. CDR3 bases: TGCAGCGCAGCCGGGGCAACCTACGAGCAGTACTTC.

Worth noting for this clonotype: Its ends do not fully match the called genes, so a read error is possible. The chain joins TRBV5-1 to TRBJ2-2, with TRBD2 identical over 7 bases. Germline assignment: CDR1 SGHRS and CDR2 YFSETQ. The CDR3 extends over 20 amino acids. This chain's CDR3 is CASSLVWFGGSVGDTGELFF. The CDR3 DNA sequence: TGTGCCAGCAGCTTGGTGTGGTTCGGGGGGTCGGTCGGGGACACCGGGGAGCTGTTTTTT.

This clonotype has just a few counts. J is TRBJ1-4 and V is TRBV7-2, with D unclear. CDR3 length: 16 amino acids. Looked up from germline, CDR1 is SGHTA and CDR2 is FQGNSA. The ends were cut back, 1 base at V and 0 bases at J, with 9 bases in the middle. The CDR3 sequence is CASSLEAESTNEKLFF. CDR3 sequence (DNA): TGTGCCAGCAGCTTAGAGGCGGAGTCAACTAATGAAAAACTGTTTTTT.

The DNA of the CDR3 is TGTGCCAGCAGATTGACAGGCTACGAGCAGTACTTC. Translation: CASRLTGYEQYF. V and J are TRBV25-1 and TRBJ2-7; D is perhaps TRBD1 (6 bases). The CDR3 is 12 amino acids. V dropped 6 bases and J dropped 3 bases, with 9 bases sitting between them. Germline V gene data show CDR1 as MGHDK and CDR2 as SYGVNS.

The chain links TRBV12-3 or TRBV12-4 to TRBJ2-2; D possibly uses TRBD1 or TRBD2 (5 bases each). Trimming left V 10 bases short and J 5 bases short, with 17 bases between. The CDR3 is 14 amino acids. CDR3 residues: CATRPRGSTGELFF. The CDR3 bases are TGTGCCACCCGCCCCCGGGGCTCAACCGGGGAGCTGTTTTTT.

The chain uses TRBV7-6 and TRBJ2-2; 13 bases are shared with TRBD2. The CDR3 has 15 amino acids. Per the germline V gene, CDR1 is SGHVS and CDR2 is FNYEAQ. V trimming: 8 bases; J trimming: 3 bases; junction bases outside the gene matches: 3. Written as DNA, the CDR3 is TGTGCCAGCTACGGACTAGCGGGAGACACCGGGGAGCTGTTTTTT. Translated: CASYGLAGDTGELFF. The full variable domain, rest sourced from reference TRBV7-6 and TRBJ2-2, is GAGVSQSPRYKVTKRGQDVALRCDPISGHVSLYWYRQALGQGPEFLTYFNYEAQQDKSGLPNDRFSAERPEGSISTLTIQRTEQRDSAMYRCASYGLAGDTGELFFGEGSRLTVL.

The chain links TRBV2 to TRBJ2-7, with D tentatively TRBD2 (6 bases). The length of the CDR3 is 13 residues. Trimming removed 6 bases from V and 7 bases from J, with 16 bases in between. Germline V lookup: CDR1 SNHLY, CDR2 FYNNEI. The CDR3 sequence is CASRDRGIREQYF. CDR3 DNA sequence: TGTGCCAGCAGGGATCGCGGGATTCGGGAGCAGTACTTC. The full variable domain, its missing parts supplied by reference TRBV2 and TRBJ2-7, is EPEVTQTPSHQVTQMGQEVILRCVPISNHLYFYWYRQILGQKVEFLVSFYNNEISEKSEIFDDQFSVERPDGSNFTLKIRSTKLEDSAMYFCASRDRGIREQYFGPGTRLTVT.

This clonotype has a handful of counts. The chain combines TRBV7-9 with TRBJ1-1, with 9 bases that match TRBD1. Germline CDR1 and CDR2: SEHNR and FQNEAQ (reference sequence). V shed 5 bases, J shed 5 bases, and the junction held 6 bases outside the gene matches. The CDR3 contains 14 residues. The CDR3 DNA is TGTGCCAGCAGCCCGACAGGGGGTTGGACTGAAGCTTTCTTT. This encodes CASSPTGGWTEAFF.

This clonotype was observed a few times. This chain uses TRBV20-1 with TRBJ1-6; D call uncertain. CDR1 is DFQATT, CDR2 SNEGSKA, per germline (reference sequence). The CDR3 extends over 17 amino acids. V was shortened by 1 base and J by 0 bases, with 13 bases between the two germline ends. The CDR3 protein is CSARVPGYSSYNSPLHF. CDR3 in DNA: TGCAGTGCTAGAGTGCCTGGGTACAGCTCCTATAATTCACCCCTCCACTTT.

Notes on this clonotype: The germline gene is not matched at one end of the junction; a read error may be the cause. V gene TRBV20-1 combines with J gene TRBJ2-5; D is possibly TRBD2 (6 bases). Germline-derived CDR1 and CDR2 are DFQATT and SNEGSKA (reference sequence). The CDR3 loop spans 15 amino acids. CDR3 sequence reads: CSAAGRPTNQEAQYF. The CDR3 DNA reads as TGCAGTGCTGCGGGAAGGCCTACCAACCAAGAGGCCCAGTACTTC.

This chain connects TRBV24-1 to TRBJ2-7, with 10 positions matching TRBD1. Germline trimming cut 11 bases from V and 2 bases from J; bases unmatched to any gene: 14. CDR3 length: 16 residues. Germline V gene lookup returns CDR1 KGHDR and CDR2 SFDVKD. This chain's CDR3 is CASSLAGTGDTYEQYF. The CDR3 DNA reads as TGTGCCAGCAGCCTGGCGGGGACAGGGGATACCTACGAGCAGTACTTC.

Of note for this clonotype: Since no conserved phenylalanine or tryptophan closes the CDR3, a read error is the likely cause. The rearrangement joins TRBV9 to TRBJ2-7; 10 nucleotides match TRBD2. CDR1 is SGDLS and CDR2 is YYNGEE in the germline V gene. V dropped 1 base and J dropped 2; count of bases not matched to a gene: 0. CDR3 length: 14 amino acids. The DNA of the CDR3 is TGTGCCAGCAGCGTAACTAGCGGGGCCTACGAGCAGTACTCC. This sequence encodes CASSVTSGAYEQYS.

There are many counts of this clonotype. J is TRBJ1-4 and V is TRBV25-1, with 7 bases matching TRBD1. Trimming took 4 bases from V and 7 from J; bases not matched to a gene: 9. The CDR3 totals 15 residues. In germline, CDR1 is MGHDK, CDR2 SYGVNS. CDR3 amino acids: CASSGVRDRLEKLFF. CDR3 bases: TGTGCCAGCAGTGGAGTCCGGGACAGACTTGAAAAACTGTTTTTT.

This clonotype has a handful of counts. The chain employs TRBV7-8 and TRBJ1-5; D may be TRBD1 (5 bases). Germline V gene lookup returns CDR1 SGHVS and CDR2 FQNEAQ. The V gene lost 5 bases and the J gene lost 2 bases, with 16 bases spanning the gap. CDR3 length: 16 amino acids. The CDR3 region is CASSTFTGRGNQPQHF. The CDR3, as DNA: TGTGCCAGCAGCACCTTTACAGGACGAGGCAATCAGCCCCAGCATTTT.

Only a few counts were recorded for this clonotype. The V and J genes are TRBV4-3 and TRBJ2-7; a weak D match, TRBD2 (6 bases). Looked up from germline, CDR1 is LGHNA and CDR2 is YSLEER. This CDR3 spans 14 amino acids. V was cut by 4 bases and J by 2 bases, with 12 bases left in between. CDR3 region: CASSLYGGPYEQYF. CDR3 in DNA: TGCGCCAGCAGCCTATACGGGGGACCCTACGAGCAGTACTTC.

This clonotype was seen repeatedly, ten times or more. The gene calls are TRBV7-6 and TRBJ2-7; D could derive from TRBD1 or TRBD2 (5 bases each). The germline V gene encodes CDR1 SGHVS and CDR2 FNYEAQ. The CDR3 contains 19 residues. The ends were cut back, 5 bases at V and 3 bases at J, with 29 bases in the middle. CDR3 in amino acids: CASSLVTRWGTTDSYEQYF. Here the CDR3 DNA reads TGTGCCAGCAGCCTTGTTACCCGCTGGGGGACGACCGACAGCTACGAGCAGTACTTC. Full variable domain (missing parts from reference TRBV7-6 and TRBJ2-7): GAGVSQSPRYKVTKRGQDVALRCDPISGHVSLYWYRQALGQGPEFLTYFNYEAQQDKSGLPNDRFSAERPEGSISTLTIQRTEQRDSAMYRCASSLVTRWGTTDSYEQYFGPGTRLTVT.

The chain combines TRBV24-1 with TRBJ2-7; TRBD1 might be the D (7 bases). Germline CDR1 is KGHDR and CDR2 is SFDVKD. V was trimmed by 7 bases and J by 6 bases, leaving 30 bases between them. CDR3 length equals 18 residues. The CDR3 sequence is CATSVHRGSNTGRGEQYF. The CDR3 DNA reads as TGTGCCACCAGCGTGCACAGGGGATCGAACACCGGGAGAGGCGAGCAGTACTTC.

The chain employs TRBV7-9 and TRBJ2-5; maybe TRBD2 (5 bases). This CDR3 spans 16 amino acids. The V gene lost 4 bases and the J gene lost 5 bases, with 20 bases spanning the gap. Germline CDR1 and CDR2: SEHNR and FQNEAQ (reference sequence). Here the CDR3 reads CASSSIRRATGETQYF. CDR3 sequence (DNA): TGTGCCAGCAGCTCTATCAGGCGGGCCACGGGTGAGACCCAGTACTTC.